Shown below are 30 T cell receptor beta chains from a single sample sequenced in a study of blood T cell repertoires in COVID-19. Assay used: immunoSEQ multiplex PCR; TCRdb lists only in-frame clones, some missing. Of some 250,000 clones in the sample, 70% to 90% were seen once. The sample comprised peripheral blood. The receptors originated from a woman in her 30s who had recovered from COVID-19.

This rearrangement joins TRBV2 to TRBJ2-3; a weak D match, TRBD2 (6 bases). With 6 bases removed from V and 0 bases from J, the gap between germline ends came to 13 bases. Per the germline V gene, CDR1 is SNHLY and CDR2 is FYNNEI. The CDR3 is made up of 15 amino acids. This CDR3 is CASRAGGASTDTQYF. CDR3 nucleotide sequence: TGTGCCAGCAGGGCCGGGGGTGCCAGCACAGATACGCAGTATTTT.

Here the CDR3 reads CASSPLHAPQGTYGYTF. CDR3 DNA sequence: TGTGCCAGCAGTCCACTACACGCCCCACAGGGTACCTATGGCTACACCTTC. This rearrangement joins TRBV27 to TRBJ1-2, with TRBD1 as a possible D gene (6 bases). This CDR3 region has 17 residues. Trimming stripped 5 bases from V and 4 bases from J, with 23 bases between. Germline V gives CDR1 MNHEY, CDR2 SMNVEV (reference sequence).

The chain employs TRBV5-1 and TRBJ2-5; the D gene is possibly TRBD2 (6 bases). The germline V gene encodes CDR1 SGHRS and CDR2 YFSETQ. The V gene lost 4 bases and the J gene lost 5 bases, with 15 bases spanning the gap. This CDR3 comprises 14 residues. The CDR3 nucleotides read TGCGCCAGCAGCCCCGGGACTCTGGGGGAGACCCAGTACTTC. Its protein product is CASSPGTLGETQYF.

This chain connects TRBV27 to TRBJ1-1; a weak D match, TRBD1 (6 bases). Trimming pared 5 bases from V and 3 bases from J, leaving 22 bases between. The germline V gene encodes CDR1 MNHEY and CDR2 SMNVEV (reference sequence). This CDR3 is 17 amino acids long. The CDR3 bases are TGTGCCAGCAGTCCCGCTTTGGGCAGGGGATTTCACACTGAAGCTTTCTTT. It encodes CASSPALGRGFHTEAFF.

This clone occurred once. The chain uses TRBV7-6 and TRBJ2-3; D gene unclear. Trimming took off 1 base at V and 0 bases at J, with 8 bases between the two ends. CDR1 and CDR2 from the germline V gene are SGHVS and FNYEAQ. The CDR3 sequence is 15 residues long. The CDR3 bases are TGTGCCAGCAGCTTAGTGTCAGTGAGCACAGATACGCAGTATTTT. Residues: CASSLVSVSTDTQYF.

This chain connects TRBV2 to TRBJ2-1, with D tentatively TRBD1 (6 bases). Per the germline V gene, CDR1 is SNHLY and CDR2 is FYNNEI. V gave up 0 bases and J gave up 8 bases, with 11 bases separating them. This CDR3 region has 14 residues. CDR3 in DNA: TGTGCCAGCAGTGAAGCCTTCAGGGGCGATGAGCAGTTCTTC. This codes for CASSEAFRGDEQFF.

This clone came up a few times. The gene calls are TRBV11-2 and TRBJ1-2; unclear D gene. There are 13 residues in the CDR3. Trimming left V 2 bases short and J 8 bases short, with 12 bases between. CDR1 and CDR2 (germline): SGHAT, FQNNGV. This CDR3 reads CASSLYSDAGYTF. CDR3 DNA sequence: TGTGCCAGCAGCTTATACAGTGACGCGGGCTACACCTTC.

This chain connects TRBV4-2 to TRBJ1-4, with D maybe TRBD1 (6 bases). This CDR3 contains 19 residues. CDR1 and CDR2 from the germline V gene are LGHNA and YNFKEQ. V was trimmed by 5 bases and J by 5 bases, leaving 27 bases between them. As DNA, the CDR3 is TGTGCCAGCAGCGAACCCCTCTCCGGGACACCAAACCCAAATGAAAAACTGTTTTTT. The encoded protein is CASSEPLSGTPNPNEKLFF.

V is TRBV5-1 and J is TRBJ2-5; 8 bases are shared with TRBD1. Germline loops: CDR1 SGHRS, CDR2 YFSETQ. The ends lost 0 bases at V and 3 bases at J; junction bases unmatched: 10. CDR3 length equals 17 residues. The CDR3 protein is CASSLAARLTGEETQYF. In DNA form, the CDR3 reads TGCGCCAGCAGCTTGGCCGCGAGGCTGACAGGGGAAGAGACCCAGTACTTC.

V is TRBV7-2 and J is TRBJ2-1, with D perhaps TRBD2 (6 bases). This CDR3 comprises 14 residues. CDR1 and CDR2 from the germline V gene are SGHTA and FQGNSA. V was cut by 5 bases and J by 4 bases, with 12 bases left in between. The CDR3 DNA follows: TGTGCCAGCAGCCCGGGACTTAAATACAATGAGCAGTTCTTC. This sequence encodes CASSPGLKYNEQFF.

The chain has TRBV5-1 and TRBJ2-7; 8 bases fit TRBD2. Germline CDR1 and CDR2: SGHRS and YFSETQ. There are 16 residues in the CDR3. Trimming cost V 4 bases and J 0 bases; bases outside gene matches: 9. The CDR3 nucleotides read TGCGCCAGCAGCCCCCAGGGAGCGGGGGTCTCCTACGAGCAGTACTTC. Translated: CASSPQGAGVSYEQYF.

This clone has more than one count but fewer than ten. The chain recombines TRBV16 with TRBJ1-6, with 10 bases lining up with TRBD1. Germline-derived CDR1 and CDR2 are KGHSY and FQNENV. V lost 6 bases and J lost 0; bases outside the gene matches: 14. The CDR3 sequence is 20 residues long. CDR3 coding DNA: TGTGCCAGCAGACGCTCCGGGGGACAGGGGTCAAACTCCTATAATTCACCCCTCCACTTT. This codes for CASRRSGGQGSNSYNSPLHF. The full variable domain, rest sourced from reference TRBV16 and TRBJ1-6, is GEEVAQTPKHLVRGEGQKAKLYCAPIKGHSYVFWYQQVLKNEFKFLISFQNENVFDETGMPKERFSAKCLPNSPCSLEIQATKLEDSAVYFCASRRSGGQGSNSYNSPLHFGNGTRLTVT.

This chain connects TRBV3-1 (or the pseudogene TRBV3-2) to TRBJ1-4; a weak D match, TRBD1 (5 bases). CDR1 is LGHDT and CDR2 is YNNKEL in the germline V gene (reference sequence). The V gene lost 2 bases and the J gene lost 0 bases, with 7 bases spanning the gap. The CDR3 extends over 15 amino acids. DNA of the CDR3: TGTGCCAGCAGCCAACGACAGCCAACTAATGAAAAACTGTTTTTT. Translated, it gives CASSQRQPTNEKLFF.

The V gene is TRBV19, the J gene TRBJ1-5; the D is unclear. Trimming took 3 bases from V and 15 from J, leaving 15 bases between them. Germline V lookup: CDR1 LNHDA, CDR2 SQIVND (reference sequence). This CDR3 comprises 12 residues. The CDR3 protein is CASSMRGRRLHF. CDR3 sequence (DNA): TGTGCCAGTAGTATGAGAGGGCGACGGTTGCATTTT.

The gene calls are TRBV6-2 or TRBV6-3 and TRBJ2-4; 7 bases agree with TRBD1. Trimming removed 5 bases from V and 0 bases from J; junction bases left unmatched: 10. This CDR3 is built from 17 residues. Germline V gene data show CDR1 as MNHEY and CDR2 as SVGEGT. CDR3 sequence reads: CASSALGQDLAKNIQYF. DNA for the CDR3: TGTGCCAGCAGTGCTCTCGGACAGGACCTAGCCAAAAACATTCAGTACTTC.

The CDR3 bases are TGTGCCAGCTCACCAAGGACCGGGACTAGCGGGCTTCAAGAGACCCAGTACTTC. Its translation: CASSPRTGTSGLQETQYF. This chain connects TRBV18 to TRBJ2-5, with TRBD2 matching 12 bases. V shed 2 bases and J 2 bases; nucleotides not matched to a gene: 9. Germline lookup yields CDR1 KGHSH and CDR2 LQKENI. The CDR3 covers 18 residues.

CDR3 nucleotide sequence: TGTGCCAGCTCACACAGGGACAATCAGCCCCAGCATTTT. Its translation is CASSHRDNQPQHF. This chain links TRBV18 with TRBJ1-5, with a possible D match to TRBD1 (6 bases). There are 13 residues in the CDR3. V gave up 4 bases and J gave up 3 bases, with 7 bases separating them. CDR1 is KGHSH and CDR2 is LQKENI in the germline V gene.

This CDR3 is CASSLRGWNTEAFF. CDR3 in DNA: TGTGCCAGCAGCTTAAGGGGGTGGAACACTGAAGCTTTCTTT. The rearrangement links TRBV7-2 to TRBJ1-1; a possible D gene is TRBD1 (6 bases). Germline CDR1 is SGHTA and CDR2 is FQGNSA. Between the trimmed V and J ends, which lost 2 bases and 1 base, there was a span of 8 bases. The CDR3 runs to 14 residues.

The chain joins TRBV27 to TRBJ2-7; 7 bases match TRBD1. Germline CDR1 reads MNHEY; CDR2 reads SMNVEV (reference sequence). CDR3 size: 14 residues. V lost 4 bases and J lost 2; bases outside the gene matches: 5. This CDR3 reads CASSSPGQPYEQYF. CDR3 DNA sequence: TGTGCCAGCAGTTCACCGGGACAGCCCTACGAGCAGTACTTC.

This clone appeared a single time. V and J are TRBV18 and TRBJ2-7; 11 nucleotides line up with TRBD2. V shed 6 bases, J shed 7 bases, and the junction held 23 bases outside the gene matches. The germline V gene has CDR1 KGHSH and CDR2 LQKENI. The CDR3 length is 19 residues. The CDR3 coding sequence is TGTGCCAGCTCCCCTCCTAGTAGCGGGGGGGGACCTCCTACGTGGGAGCAGTACTTC. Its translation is CASSPPSSGGGPPTWEQYF.

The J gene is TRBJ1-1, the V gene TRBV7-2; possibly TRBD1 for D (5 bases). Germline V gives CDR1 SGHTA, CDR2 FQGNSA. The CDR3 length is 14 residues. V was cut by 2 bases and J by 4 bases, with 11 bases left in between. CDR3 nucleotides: TGTGCCAGCAGCTTAAGGGGTGGGGCCACTGAAGCTTTCTTT. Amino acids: CASSLRGGATEAFF.

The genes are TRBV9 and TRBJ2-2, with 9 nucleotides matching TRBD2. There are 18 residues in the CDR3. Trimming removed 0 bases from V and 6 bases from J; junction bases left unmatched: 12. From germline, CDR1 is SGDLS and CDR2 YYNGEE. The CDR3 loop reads CASSVERGLAGDPGELFF. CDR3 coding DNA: TGTGCCAGCAGCGTAGAGAGGGGCTTAGCGGGGGACCCCGGGGAGCTGTTTTTT.

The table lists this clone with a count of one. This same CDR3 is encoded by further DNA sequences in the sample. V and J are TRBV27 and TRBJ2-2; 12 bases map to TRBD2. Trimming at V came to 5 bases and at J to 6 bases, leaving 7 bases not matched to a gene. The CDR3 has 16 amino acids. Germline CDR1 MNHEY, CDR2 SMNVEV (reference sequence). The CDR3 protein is CASSLLLAGGPGELFF. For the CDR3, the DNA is TGTGCCAGCAGTCTCCTCCTAGCGGGGGGGCCCGGGGAGCTGTTTTTT.

CDR3 protein: CASSSRQEVNTEAFF. The DNA of the CDR3 is TGTGCCAGTAGTTCAAGACAGGAGGTGAACACTGAAGCTTTCTTT. The rearrangement uses TRBV19 and TRBJ1-1, with D possibly TRBD1 on 6 matching bases. Trimming left V 5 bases short and J 0 bases short, with 13 bases between. CDR1 and CDR2 from the germline V gene are LNHDA and SQIVND (reference sequence). CDR3 length: 15 amino acids. The whole variable domain, filled in from reference TRBV19 and TRBJ1-1, reads DGGITQSPKYLFRKEGQNVTLSCEQNLNHDAMYWYRQDPGQGLRLIYYSQIVNDFQKGDIAEGYSVSREKKESFPLTVTSAQKNPTAFYLCASSSRQEVNTEAFFGQGTRLTVV.

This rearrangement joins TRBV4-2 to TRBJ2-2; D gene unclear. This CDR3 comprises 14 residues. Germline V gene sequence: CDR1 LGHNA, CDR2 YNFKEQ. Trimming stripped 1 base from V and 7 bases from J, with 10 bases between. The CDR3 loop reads CASSQVSFSGELFF. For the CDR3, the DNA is TGTGCCAGCAGCCAAGTGTCATTTAGCGGGGAGCTGTTTTTT.

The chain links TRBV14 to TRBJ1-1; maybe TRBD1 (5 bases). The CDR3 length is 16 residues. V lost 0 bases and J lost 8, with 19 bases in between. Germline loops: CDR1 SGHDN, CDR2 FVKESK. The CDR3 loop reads CASSQDRRPLTEEAFF. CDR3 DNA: TGTGCCAGCAGCCAAGATCGAAGACCCCTGACAGAAGAAGCTTTCTTT.

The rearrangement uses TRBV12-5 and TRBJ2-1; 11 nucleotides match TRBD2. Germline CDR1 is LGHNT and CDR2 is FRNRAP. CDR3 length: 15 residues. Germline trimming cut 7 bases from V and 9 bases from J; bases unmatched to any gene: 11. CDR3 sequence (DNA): TGTGCTAGTGCGGGTGCACTAGCGGGGGAAACTGAGCAGTTCTTC. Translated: CASAGALAGETEQFF.

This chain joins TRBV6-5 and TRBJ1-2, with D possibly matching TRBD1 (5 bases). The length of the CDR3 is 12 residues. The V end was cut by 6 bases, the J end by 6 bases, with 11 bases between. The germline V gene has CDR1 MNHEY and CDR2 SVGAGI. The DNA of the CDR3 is TGTGCCAGCAGGACAGATGAGGATGGCTACACCTTC. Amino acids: CASRTDEDGYTF.

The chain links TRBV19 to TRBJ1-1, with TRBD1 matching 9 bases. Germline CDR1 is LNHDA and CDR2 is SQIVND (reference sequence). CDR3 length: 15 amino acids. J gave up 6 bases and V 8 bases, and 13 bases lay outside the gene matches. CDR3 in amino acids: CASVWTGAPRAEAFF. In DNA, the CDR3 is TGTGCCAGTGTATGGACAGGGGCCCCGAGGGCTGAAGCTTTCTTT.

The CDR3 region has the DNA TGTGCCAGCAGTCCCTCCTCAGGGGTTGGGGGCACAGATACGCAGTATTTT. Translating it yields CASSPSSGVGGTDTQYF. The genes are TRBV27 and TRBJ2-3, with D perhaps matching TRBD1 (6 bases). Between the trimmed V and J ends, which lost 5 bases and 1 base, there was a span of 19 bases. The CDR3 length is 17 residues. CDR1 MNHEY and CDR2 SMNVEV come from the germline V gene (reference sequence).